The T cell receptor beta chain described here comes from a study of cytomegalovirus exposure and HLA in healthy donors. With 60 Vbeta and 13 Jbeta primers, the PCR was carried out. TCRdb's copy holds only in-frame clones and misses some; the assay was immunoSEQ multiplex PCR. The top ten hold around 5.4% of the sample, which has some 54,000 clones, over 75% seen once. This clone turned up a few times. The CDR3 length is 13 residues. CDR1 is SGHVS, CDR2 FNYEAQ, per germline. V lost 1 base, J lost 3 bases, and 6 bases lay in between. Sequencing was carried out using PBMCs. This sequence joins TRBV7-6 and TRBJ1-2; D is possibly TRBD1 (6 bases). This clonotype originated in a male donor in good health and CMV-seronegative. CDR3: CASSLGTDYGYTF. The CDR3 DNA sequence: TGTGCCAGCAGCTTAGGGACAGACTATGGCTACACCTTC. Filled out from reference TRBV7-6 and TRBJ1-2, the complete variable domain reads GAGVSQSPRYKVTKRGQDVALRCDPISGHVSLYWYRQALGQGPEFLTYFNYEAQQDKSGLPNDRFSAERPEGSISTLTIQRTEQRDSAMYRCASSLGTDYGYTFGSGTRLTVV.